A selection of T cell receptor beta chains follows, all from one sample in a study of T cell responses to AZD1222 COVID-19 vaccine. Generated by immunoSEQ multiplex PCR, the TCRdb table keeps only in-frame clones and is missing some. The sample carries 95,000 to 150,000 clones, 85% to 95% recorded once. The sequenced sample was peripheral blood, obtained 28 days after the second AZD1222 dose. All receptors derive from an adult who received the AZD1222 COVID-19 vaccine. The CDR3 runs from the conserved cysteine through the conserved F or W. A D gene is named only where the DNA matches it firmly. Size is omitted from some rows. Given values are once, few, many or a class for expanded clones.

v_call: TRBV4-3; d_call: TRBD1; j_call: TRBJ1-4; clone_size: once; cdr3_aa: CASSLRTGEKLFF; cdr3_nt: TGCGCCAGCAGCCTCCGGACAGGGGAAAAACTGTTTTTT
v_call: TRBV19; d_call: TRBD2; j_call: TRBJ2-1; clone_size: -; cdr3_aa: CASSPGTRRGDEQFF; cdr3_nt: TGTGCCAGTAGTCCCGGGACTAGGAGAGGCGATGAGCAGTTCTTC
v_call: TRBV5-5; d_call: -; j_call: TRBJ2-5; clone_size: -; cdr3_aa: CASSPDTRNGNQYF; cdr3_nt: TGTGCCAGCAGCCCGGACACCCGGAATGGGAACCAGTACTTC
v_call: TRBV5-1; d_call: -; j_call: TRBJ1-2; clone_size: -; cdr3_aa: CASSLSAVHYGYTF; cdr3_nt: TGCGCCAGCAGCTTGAGTGCGGTCCACTATGGCTACACCTTC
v_call: TRBV18; d_call: TRBD1; j_call: TRBJ1-5; clone_size: -; cdr3_aa: CASSPEGQGNQPQHF; cdr3_nt: TGTGCCAGCTCACCCGAGGGACAGGGGAATCAGCCCCAGCATTTT
v_call: TRBV6-2/TRBV6-3; d_call: TRBD1; j_call: TRBJ1-5; clone_size: -; cdr3_aa: CASSYGTGGLDNQPQHF; cdr3_nt: TGTGCCAGCAGTTACGGGACAGGGGGATTGGACAACCAGCCCCAGCATTTT
v_call: TRBV28; d_call: TRBD1; j_call: TRBJ1-2; clone_size: -; cdr3_aa: CASLLGTDNYGYTF; cdr3_nt: TGTGCCAGCCTACTAGGGACAGATAACTATGGCTACACCTTC
v_call: TRBV19; d_call: -; j_call: TRBJ1-1; clone_size: -; cdr3_aa: CASSILQGNEAFF; cdr3_nt: TGTGCCAGTAGTATACTCCAGGGAAATGAAGCTTTCTTT
v_call: TRBV7-3; d_call: TRBD2; j_call: TRBJ2-3; clone_size: -; cdr3_aa: CASSNMGLAGGDTQYF; cdr3_nt: TGTGCCAGCAGCAACATGGGACTAGCGGGAGGAGATACGCAGTATTTT
v_call: TRBV6-5; d_call: -; j_call: TRBJ2-5; clone_size: -; cdr3_aa: CASSRLEKETQYF; cdr3_nt: TGTGCCAGCAGCCGACTTGAGAAAGAGACCCAGTACTTC
v_call: TRBV19; d_call: -; j_call: TRBJ1-1; clone_size: -; cdr3_aa: CAVNAGQHTEAFF; cdr3_nt: TGTGCCGTGAACGCGGGACAACACACTGAAGCTTTCTTT
v_call: TRBV4-3; d_call: TRBD2; j_call: TRBJ2-7; clone_size: -; cdr3_aa: CASSFFFGGSYEQYF; cdr3_nt: TGCGCCAGCAGCTTTTTTTTCGGGGGGTCCTACGAGCAGTACTTC
v_call: TRBV10-3; d_call: TRBD1; j_call: TRBJ1-6; clone_size: -; cdr3_aa: CATGQGVGNSPLHF; cdr3_nt: TGTGCCACCGGACAGGGGGTAGGTAATTCACCCCTCCACTTT
v_call: TRBV5-1; d_call: -; j_call: TRBJ1-2; clone_size: -; cdr3_aa: CASRWTEDYGYTF; cdr3_nt: TGCGCCAGCCGCTGGACGGAGGACTATGGCTACACCTTC
v_call: TRBV2; d_call: -; j_call: TRBJ1-1; clone_size: -; cdr3_aa: CASSVDTEAFF; cdr3_nt: TGTGCCAGCAGTGTAGATACTGAAGCTTTCTTT
v_call: TRBV19; d_call: TRBD1; j_call: TRBJ2-3; clone_size: -; cdr3_aa: CASTRGLDTQYF; cdr3_nt: TGTGCCAGTACAAGGGGGCTGGATACGCAGTATTTT